The rows below give T cell receptor beta chains drawn from one sample of a study of control samples from healthy donors and cancer patients. Method: immunoSEQ multiplex PCR; TCRdb's copy keeps in-frame clones and lacks some. Here the sample spans some 90,000 clones, roughly 89% being singletons. The sequencing sample was made of blood. These receptors all come from an older woman in good health. Each CDR3 is given with its conserved first and last residue. Each record gives: D gene, clone size, J gene, V gene, CDR3 protein, CDR3 DNA. A D gene is named only where the DNA matches it firmly. Not every row has a clone size; where given, it reads once, few, many or a size class.

- | - | TRBJ2-7 | TRBV4-3 | CASSQGRGDYEQYF | TGCGCCAGCAGCCAAGGCAGGGGAGACTACGAGCAGTACTTC
- | - | TRBJ1-1 | TRBV6-5 | CASSYSGGTANTEAFF | TGTGCCAGCAGTTACTCAGGGGGGACCGCGAACACTGAAGCTTTCTTT
- | - | TRBJ2-2 | TRBV5-5 | CASSPPPGEDTGELFF | TGTGCCAGCAGCCCTCCCCCAGGGGAGGACACCGGGGAGCTGTTTTTT
- | - | TRBJ2-7 | TRBV7-2 | CASSRGGLPYEQYF | TGTGCCAGCAGCCGCGGGGGCTTACCCTACGAGCAGTACTTC
TRBD1 | - | TRBJ1-2 | TRBV5-1 | CASSLGFGGDRVSYTF | TGCGCCAGCAGCTTGGGTTTCGGGGGTGACAGGGTTTCCTACACCTTC
- | - | TRBJ1-2 | TRBV6-1 | CASSENPGAGYGYTF | TGTGCCAGCAGTGAAAATCCGGGGGCGGGGTATGGCTACACCTTC
- | - | TRBJ2-6 | TRBV24-1 | CATSVRGPTGGANVLTF | TGTGCCACCAGTGTTAGGGGCCCCACAGGAGGGGCCAACGTCCTGACTTTC
TRBD1 | - | TRBJ1-2 | TRBV4-1 | CASSQRTGDYYGYTF | TGCGCCAGCAGCCAACGGACAGGGGATTACTATGGCTACACCTTC
- | - | TRBJ2-2 | TRBV29-1 | CSVEGQLTGELFF | TGCAGCGTTGAAGGTCAACTCACCGGGGAGCTGTTTTTT
TRBD1 | - | TRBJ1-2 | TRBV5-1 | CASSLDRDGYTF | TGCGCCAGCAGCCTAGACAGGGATGGCTACACCTTC
TRBD1 | - | TRBJ1-5 | TRBV19 | CASSPRTGASNQPQHF | TGTGCCAGTAGTCCAAGGACAGGGGCTAGCAATCAGCCCCAGCATTTT
- | - | TRBJ1-2 | TRBV12-3/TRBV12-4 | CASSRGENYGYTF | TGTGCCAGCAGCCGGGGGGAGAACTATGGCTACACCTTC
TRBD1 | - | TRBJ2-1 | TRBV3-1/TRBV3-2 | CASSQKTGSQNEQFF | TGTGCCAGCAGCCAAAAGACAGGGTCTCAAAATGAGCAGTTCTTC
- | few | TRBJ2-3 | TRBV27 | CASSTRYGLRVDTQYF | TGTGCCAGCAGCACACGATACGGGCTACGGGTAGATACGCAGTATTTT
- | - | TRBJ2-5 | TRBV5-1 | CASSLPQETQYF | TGCGCCAGCAGCCTACCACAAGAGACCCAGTACTTC
- | - | TRBJ2-5 | TRBV12-3/TRBV12-4 | CASSSGRVETQYF | TGTGCCAGCAGTTCGGGCAGGGTGGAGACCCAGTACTTC
- | - | TRBJ1-2 | TRBV18 | CASPTPNRDYYGYTF | TGTGCCAGCCCCACACCCAACAGGGACTACTATGGCTACACCTTC
- | - | TRBJ2-3 | TRBV7-3 | CASSPGTSSTDTQYF | TGTGCCAGCAGCCCAGGGACTTCTAGCACAGATACGCAGTATTTT
TRBD1 | - | TRBJ2-7 | TRBV5-8 | CASSSGTGFTYEQYF | TGTGCCAGCAGCTCCGGGACAGGGTTCACCTACGAGCAGTACTTC
TRBD1 | - | TRBJ1-4 | TRBV25-1 | CASSEAGTDQGTNEKLFF | TGTGCCAGCAGTGAAGCCGGGACAGACCAAGGGACTAATGAAAAACTGTTTTTT
- | - | TRBJ2-1 | TRBV5-1 | CASSSDRSSYNEQFF | TGCGCCAGCAGCTCAGACAGGAGCTCCTACAATGAGCAGTTCTTC
- | - | TRBJ1-1 | TRBV19 | CASSPSGIAEAFF | TGTGCCAGTAGTCCGTCAGGAATCGCTGAAGCTTTCTTT
- | - | TRBJ1-5 | TRBV25-1 | CASSEGSGHQPQHF | TGTGCCAGCAGTGAAGGCTCGGGGCATCAGCCCCAGCATTTT
- | - | TRBJ1-5 | TRBV28 | CASRLREGHQPQHF | TGTGCCAGCAGGCTTCGGGAGGGACATCAGCCCCAGCATTTT
- | - | TRBJ1-2 | TRBV28 | CASRGGFGYTF | TGTGCCAGCCGCGGGGGGTTTGGCTACACCTTC
- | - | TRBJ1-2 | TRBV7-8 | CASSLVRSGYGYTF | TGTGCCAGCAGCTTAGTCAGGTCGGGCTATGGCTACACCTTC
TRBD2 | - | TRBJ2-5 | TRBV3-1/TRBV3-2 | CASSWHRSGGQWETQYF | TGTGCCAGCAGCTGGCACCGGAGCGGGGGCCAGTGGGAGACCCAGTACTTC
TRBD1 | - | TRBJ2-7 | TRBV13 | CASSLRQGANPYEQYF | TGTGCCAGCAGCCTCAGACAGGGGGCGAACCCCTACGAGCAGTACTTC
- | - | TRBJ1-1 | TRBV30 | CAWSISWVKGIGTEAFF | TGTGCCTGGAGTATAAGCTGGGTGAAGGGGATCGGGACTGAAGCTTTCTTT
- | - | TRBJ1-1 | TRBV7-2 | CATIGQMNTEAFF | TGTGCCACGATAGGACAGATGAACACTGAAGCTTTCTTT
- | - | TRBJ2-7 | TRBV6-2/TRBV6-3 | CASSYRGAADEQYF | TGTGCCAGCAGTTACCGGGGGGCCGCGGACGAGCAGTACTTC
- | - | TRBJ1-1 | TRBV4-1 | CASDDLNTEAFF | TGCGCCAGCGATGACCTGAACACTGAAGCTTTCTTT
- | once | TRBJ1-1 | TRBV6-5 | CASSYRGNTEAFF | TGTGCCAGCAGTTACCGGGGGAACACTGAAGCTTTCTTT
TRBD1 | - | TRBJ1-1 | TRBV4-1 | CASSRLQFTRDRTFF | TGCGCCAGCAGCCGCTTACAATTTACCCGGGACAGGACTTTCTTT
- | - | TRBJ1-5 | TRBV24-1 | CATSGARGGGYSNQPQHF | TGTGCCACCAGTGGGGCCAGAGGTGGCGGGTATAGCAATCAGCCCCAGCATTTT
- | - | TRBJ2-7 | TRBV21-1 | CASNDSSYEQYF | TGTGCCAGCAACGACAGCTCCTACGAGCAGTACTTC
- | - | TRBJ1-1 | TRBV3-1/TRBV3-2 | CASSQRGDTEAFF | TGTGCCAGCAGCCAAAGGGGGGACACTGAAGCTTTCTTT
- | few | TRBJ1-2 | TRBV20-1 | CSASLRGGYTF | TGCAGTGCTAGCCTCAGGGGTGGCTACACCTTC
- | - | TRBJ1-1 | TRBV30 | CAWSGQLNTEAFF | TGTGCCTGGTCCGGGCAACTGAACACTGAAGCTTTCTTT
TRBD2 | - | TRBJ2-7 | TRBV28 | CASSFREAYEQYF | TGTGCCAGCAGTTTCCGGGAGGCCTACGAGCAGTACTTC